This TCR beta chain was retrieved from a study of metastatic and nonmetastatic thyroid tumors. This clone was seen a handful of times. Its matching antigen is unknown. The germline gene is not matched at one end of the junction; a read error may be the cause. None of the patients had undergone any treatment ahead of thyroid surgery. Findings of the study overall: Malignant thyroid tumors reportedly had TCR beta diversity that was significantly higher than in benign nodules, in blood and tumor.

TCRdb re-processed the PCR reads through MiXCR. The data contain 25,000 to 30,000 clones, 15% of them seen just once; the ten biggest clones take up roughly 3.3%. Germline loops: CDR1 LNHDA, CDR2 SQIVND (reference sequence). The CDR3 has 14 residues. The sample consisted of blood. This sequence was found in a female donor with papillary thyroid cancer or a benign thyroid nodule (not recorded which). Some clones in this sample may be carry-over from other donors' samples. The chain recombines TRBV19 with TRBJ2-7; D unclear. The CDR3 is CTSSIGPGTYEQYF. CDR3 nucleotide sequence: TGTACCAGTAGTATAGGCCCAGGAACCTACGAGCAGTACTTC.